This TCR beta chain came from a study of cytomegalovirus exposure and HLA in healthy donors. Findings and limits, study-wide: Accurate prediction of HLA-A and HLA-B alleles (for most subjects) was reportedly achieved from TCR beta sequences.

Trimming removed 2 bases at V and 4 bases at J, with 7 bases between. The germline gives CDR1 GTSNPN, CDR2 SVGIG (reference sequence). This CDR3 spans 12 amino acids. This PCR relied on a set of 60 Vbeta primers and 13 Jbeta primers. Clones were sequenced by immunoSEQ multiplex PCR, and TCRdb holds only the in-frame ones, with some missing. The table records around 200,000 clones, approximately 84% of them present only once. This clone was counted once. Its antigen remains unknown. This sample also contains other DNA sequences that code for the same CDR3. This chain uses TRBV30 with TRBJ2-3, with D unclear. The origin of this receptor is a woman aged 40 to 49 in good health and CMV-seronegative. Input material: PBMCs. The CDR3 coding sequence is TGTGCCTGGAGTATCTCCCCAGATACGCAGTATTTT. Its protein product is CAWSISPDTQYF. The full variable domain, in which reference TRBV30 and TRBJ2-3 provide the parts outside the CDR3, is SQTIHQWPATLVQPVGSPLSLECTVEGTSNPNLYWYRQAAGRGLQLLFYSVGIGQISSEVPQNLSASRPQDRQFILSSKKLLLSDSGFYLCAWSISPDTQYFGPGTRLTVL.